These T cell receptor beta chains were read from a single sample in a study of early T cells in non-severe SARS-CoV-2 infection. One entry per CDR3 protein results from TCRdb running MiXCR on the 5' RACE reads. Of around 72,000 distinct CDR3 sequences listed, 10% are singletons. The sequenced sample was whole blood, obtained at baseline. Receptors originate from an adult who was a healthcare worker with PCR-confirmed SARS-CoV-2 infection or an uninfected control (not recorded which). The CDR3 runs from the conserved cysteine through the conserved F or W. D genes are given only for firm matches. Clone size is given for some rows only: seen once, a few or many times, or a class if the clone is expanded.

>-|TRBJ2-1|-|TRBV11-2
CASSWGEEQFF
TGTGCCAGCAGCTGGGGGGAGGAGCAGTTCTTC
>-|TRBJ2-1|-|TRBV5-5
CASKSGFYNEQFF
TGTGCCAGCAAGTCCGGCTTCTACAATGAGCAGTTCTTC
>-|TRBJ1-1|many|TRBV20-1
CSATGWTEAFF
TGCAGTGCTACCGGGTGGACTGAAGCTTTCTTT
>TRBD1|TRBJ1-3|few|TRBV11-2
CASSYGTGSGNTIYF
TGTGCCAGCAGCTACGGGACAGGCTCTGGAAACACCATATATTTT
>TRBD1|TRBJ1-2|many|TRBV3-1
CASSQDRQGGWSNYGYTF
TGTGCCAGCAGCCAAGACCGACAGGGTGGATGGAGTAACTATGGCTACACCTTC
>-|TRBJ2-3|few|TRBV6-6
CASSYGNPDTQYF
TGTGCCAGCAGTTACGGGAACCCAGATACGCAGTATTTT
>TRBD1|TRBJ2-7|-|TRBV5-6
CASSYFPGTVKYEQYF
TGTGCCAGCAGCTACTTTCCCGGGACAGTGAAGTACGAGCAGTACTTC
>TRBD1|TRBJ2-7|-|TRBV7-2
CASSPRGRGLYEQYF
TGTGCCAGCAGCCCCCGAGGCAGGGGGCTCTACGAGCAGTACTTC
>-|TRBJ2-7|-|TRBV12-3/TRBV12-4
CASSLGLTGEQYF
TGTGCCAGCAGTTTGGGGTTAACGGGCGAGCAGTACTTC
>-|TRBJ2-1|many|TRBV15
CATSRDKGGGRYNEQFF
TGTGCCACCAGCAGAGATAAAGGCGGAGGCAGGTACAATGAGCAGTTCTTC
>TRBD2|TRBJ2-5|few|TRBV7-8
CASSWGLAAGETQYF
TGTGCCAGCAGCTGGGGACTAGCGGCCGGAGAGACCCAGTACTTC
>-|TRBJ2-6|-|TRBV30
CAWATGLSGANVLTF
TGTGCCTGGGCGACAGGCCTCTCTGGGGCCAACGTCCTGACTTTC
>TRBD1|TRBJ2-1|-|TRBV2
CASSDRGRTEQFF
TGTGCCAGCAGTGATAGGGGGCGGACTGAGCAGTTCTTC
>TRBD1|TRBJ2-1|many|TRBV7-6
CASSPWTGVNNEQFF
TGTGCCAGCAGCCCGTGGACAGGAGTCAACAATGAGCAGTTCTTC
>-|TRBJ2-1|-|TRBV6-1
CASTSYNEQFF
TGTGCCAGCACGTCCTACAATGAGCAGTTCTTC
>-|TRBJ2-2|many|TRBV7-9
CASSLVRTAELFF
TGTGCCAGCAGCTTAGTAAGGACGGCGGAGCTGTTTTTT
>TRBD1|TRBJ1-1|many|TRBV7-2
CASSGQVGAEAFF
TGTGCCAGCAGCGGACAGGTAGGGGCTGAAGCTTTCTTT
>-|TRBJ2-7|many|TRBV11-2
CASSPLGGRFYYEQYF
TGTGCCAGCAGCCCCTTAGGAGGCAGATTTTACTACGAGCAGTACTTC
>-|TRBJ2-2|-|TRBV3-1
CASRFQGAGELFF
TGTGCCAGCAGATTCCAGGGAGCCGGGGAGCTGTTTTTT
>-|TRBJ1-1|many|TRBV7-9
CASSLGRQIGTEAFF
TGTGCCAGCAGCTTAGGGCGCCAGATCGGCACTGAAGCTTTCTTT
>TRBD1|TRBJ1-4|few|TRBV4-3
CASSPRDRGNEKLFF
TGCGCCAGCAGCCCGCGGGACAGGGGAAATGAAAAACTGTTTTTT
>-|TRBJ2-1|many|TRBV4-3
CASSQDWGGGINEQFF
TGCGCCAGCAGCCAAGACTGGGGGGGCGGAATAAATGAGCAGTTCTTC
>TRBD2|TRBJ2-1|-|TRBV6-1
CASRGLAAYNEQFF
TGTGCCAGCAGGGGACTAGCGGCTTACAATGAGCAGTTCTTC
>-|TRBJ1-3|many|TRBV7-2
CASTLVVGGADTIYF
TGTGCCAGCACCCTCGTTGTGGGGGGCGCGGACACCATATATTTT
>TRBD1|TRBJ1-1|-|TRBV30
CAWSVRGGTEAFF
TGTGCCTGGAGTGTCAGGGGGGGCACTGAAGCTTTCTTT
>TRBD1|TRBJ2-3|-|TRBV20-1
CSATGTGYGSDTQYF
TGCAGTGCCACCGGGACAGGGTATGGGTCAGATACGCAGTATTTT
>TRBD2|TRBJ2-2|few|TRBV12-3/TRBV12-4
CASSLLAGTGELFF
TGTGCCAGCAGTCTCTTAGCGGGCACCGGGGAGCTGTTTTTT
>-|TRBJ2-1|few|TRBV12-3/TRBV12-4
CASSLGSYKYNEQFF
TGTGCCAGCAGCCTCGGCTCGTACAAGTACAATGAGCAGTTCTTC
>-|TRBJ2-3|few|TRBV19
CASSIGGSNLDTQYF
TGTGCCAGTAGTATAGGGGGCTCTAATTTGGATACGCAGTATTTT
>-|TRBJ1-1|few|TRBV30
CAWSVSGLITEAFF
TGTGCCTGGAGTGTATCAGGGCTGATCACTGAAGCTTTCTTT
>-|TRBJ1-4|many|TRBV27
CASSFRSGNEKLFF
TGTGCCAGCAGTTTCAGATCGGGTAATGAAAAACTGTTTTTT
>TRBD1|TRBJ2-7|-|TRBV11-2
CASSTTGGPYEQYF
TGTGCCAGCAGCACTACAGGGGGACCCTACGAGCAGTACTTC
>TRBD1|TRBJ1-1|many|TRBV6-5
CASSSPRQGNTEAFF
TGTGCCAGCAGTTCCCCCCGACAGGGGAACACTGAAGCTTTCTTT
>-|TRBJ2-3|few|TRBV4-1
CASSQDRAADTQYF
TGCGCCAGCAGCCAAGATAGGGCAGCGGATACGCAGTATTTT
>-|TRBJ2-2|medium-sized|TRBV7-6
CASSLSGTGELFF
TGTGCCAGCAGCCTCTCAGGAACCGGGGAGCTGTTTTTT
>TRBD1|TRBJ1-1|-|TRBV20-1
CSARAPTGRNTEAFF
TGCAGTGCTAGAGCCCCGACAGGGAGGAACACTGAAGCTTTCTTT
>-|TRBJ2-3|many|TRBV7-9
CASSPLGQLGDTQYF
TGTGCCAGCAGCCCTCTCGGACAGTTGGGGGATACGCAGTATTTT
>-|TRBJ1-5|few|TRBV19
CASSLPVPNQPQHF
TGTGCCAGTAGTCTCCCGGTTCCAAATCAGCCCCAGCATTTT
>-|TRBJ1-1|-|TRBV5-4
CASRPWGQGLNTEAFF
TGTGCCAGCAGACCCTGGGGGCAGGGGCTGAACACTGAAGCTTTCTTT
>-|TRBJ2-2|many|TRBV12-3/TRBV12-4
CASRGISGQLNTGELFF
TGTGCCAGCAGGGGGATCTCGGGCCAACTGAACACCGGGGAGCTGTTTTTT
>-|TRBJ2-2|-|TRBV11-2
CASSLVVLAGELFF
TGTGCCAGCAGCTTAGTAGTCCTCGCCGGGGAGCTGTTTTTT
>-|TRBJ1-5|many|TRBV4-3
CASSQERQQPQHF
TGCGCCAGCAGCCAAGAGAGGCAGCAGCCCCAGCATTTT
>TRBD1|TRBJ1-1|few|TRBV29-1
CSVNPGGLNTEAFF
TGCAGCGTTAACCCAGGGGGATTGAACACTGAAGCTTTCTTT
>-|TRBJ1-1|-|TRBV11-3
CASSLDSPKGSTFF
TGTGCCAGCAGCTTAGATTCCCCTAAGGGGTCTACTTTCTTT
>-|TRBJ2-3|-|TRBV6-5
CASKAPGTDTQYF
TGTGCCAGCAAGGCCCCGGGAACAGATACGCAGTATTTT
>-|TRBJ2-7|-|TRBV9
CASSVEATHYEQYF
TGTGCCAGCAGCGTAGAGGCCACTCACTACGAGCAGTACTTC
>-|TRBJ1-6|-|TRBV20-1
CSATTLGQGSSPLHF
TGCAGTGCTACCACCCTGGGGCAGGGGAGTTCACCCCTCCACTTT
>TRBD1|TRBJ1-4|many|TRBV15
CATSRVRDREEKLFF
TGTGCCACCAGCAGAGTCCGGGACAGGGAGGAAAAACTGTTTTTT
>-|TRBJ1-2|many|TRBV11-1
CASSLGGSDGYTF
TGTGCCAGCAGCTTAGGAGGGAGTGATGGCTACACCTTC
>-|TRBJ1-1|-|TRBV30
CAWSGRNTEAFF
TGTGCCTGGAGTGGTCGTAACACTGAAGCTTTCTTT
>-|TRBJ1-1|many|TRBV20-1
CSARGLASTEAFF
TGCAGTGCTAGAGGACTGGCGAGCACTGAAGCTTTCTTT